Listed here is a single T cell receptor beta chain. The antigen remains unidentified. The data stem from a study of T cells in narcolepsy. The data were produced by immunoSEQ multiplex PCR, yet TCRdb's version contains in-frame clones alone and is incomplete. The repertoire holds tens of thousands of clones, with around 84% as singletons. The CDR3 has 15 residues. The V gene's germline CDR1 is MNHEY and CDR2 SMNVEV (reference sequence). V gave up 2 bases and J gave up 6 bases, with 16 bases separating them. Study results and caveats: Same-patient CSF and blood CD4+ T cell clonotypes included HCRT-specific and TRIB2-specific autoreactive ones.

Input material: memory (CD45RA-) CD4+ T cells from blood. The receptor comes from a human donor in good health. The V and J genes are TRBV27 and TRBJ1-2; D uncertain. The CDR3 bases are TGTGCCAGCAGTTTAGGATTAGGGAGAGACGATGGCTACACCTTC. This encodes CASSLGLGRDDGYTF.